This TCR beta chain came from a study of T cells in Graves' hyperthyroidism and ophthalmopathy. The CDR3 loop spans 14 amino acids. V gave up 10 bases and J gave up 7 bases, with 17 bases separating them. The germline gives CDR1 MNHEY, CDR2 SVGEGT. Amplification of TCR beta CDR3 regions was performed using RNA transcripts as template. Initially, a first-round RT-PCR of the TCR CDR3 employed the HTBI primer set. Using its own MiXCR run on the multiplex PCR reads, TCRdb lists one record per CDR3 protein. The sample lists some 550,000 distinct CDR3 sequences; around 21% were seen once. In regard to this clonotype: What it recognizes is unknown.

Among the patients, aged 18 to 65, hyperthyroidism was newly diagnosed and had lasted under 2 months. Overall study results and limits: A model built on 13 V-J features separated ophthalmopathy from stable hyperthyroidism.

Sequenced input: blood. The chain carries TRBV6-2 or TRBV6-3 and TRBJ1-6, with a possible D match to TRBD1 (5 bases). The TCR sequence derives from a man between 18 and 29 years old with Graves' hyperthyroidism. The DNA of the CDR3 is TGTGCCACCAGGAAGTACGGGACGAATTCACCCCTCCACTTT. This translates into CATRKYGTNSPLHF.